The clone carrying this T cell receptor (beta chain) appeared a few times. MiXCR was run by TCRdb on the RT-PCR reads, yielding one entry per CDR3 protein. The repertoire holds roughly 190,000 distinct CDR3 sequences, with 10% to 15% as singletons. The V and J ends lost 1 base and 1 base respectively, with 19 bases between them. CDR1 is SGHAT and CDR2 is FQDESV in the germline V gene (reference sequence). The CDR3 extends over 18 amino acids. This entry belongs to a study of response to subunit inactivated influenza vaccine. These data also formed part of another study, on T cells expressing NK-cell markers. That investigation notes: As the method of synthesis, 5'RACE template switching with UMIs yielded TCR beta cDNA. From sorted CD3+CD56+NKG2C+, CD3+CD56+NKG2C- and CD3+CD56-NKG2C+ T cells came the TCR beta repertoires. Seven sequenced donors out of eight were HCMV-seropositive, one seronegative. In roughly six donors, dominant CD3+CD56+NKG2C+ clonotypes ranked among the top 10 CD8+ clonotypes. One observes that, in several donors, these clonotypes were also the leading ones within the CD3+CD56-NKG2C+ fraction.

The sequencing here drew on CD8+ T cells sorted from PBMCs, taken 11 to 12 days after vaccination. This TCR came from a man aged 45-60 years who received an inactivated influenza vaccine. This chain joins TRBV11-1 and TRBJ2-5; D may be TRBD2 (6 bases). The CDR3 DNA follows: TGTGCCAGCAGCTTAGGAACCATGGTAGCGGAGTTCCAAGAGACCCAGTACTTC. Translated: CASSLGTMVAEFQETQYF.